Below are 10 T cell receptor beta chains sequenced from a single sample in a study of siplizumab effects on memory and regulatory T cells. Assay used: immunoSEQ multiplex PCR; TCRdb lists only in-frame clones, some missing. The sample shows 90,000 to 110,000 clones, about 90% of them seen only once. Material: Tregs sorted from blood. The receptors come from a human donor in good health.

The chain links TRBV6-5 to TRBJ2-7; 11 bases map to TRBD2. The CDR3 has 15 amino acids. J lost 3 bases, V lost 3 bases, and 4 bases had no gene match. CDR1 is MNHEY, CDR2 SVGAGI, per germline. The CDR3 sequence is CASSYDTSGSYEQYF. The CDR3 bases are TGTGCCAGCAGTTATGATACTAGCGGGAGCTACGAGCAGTACTTC.

This chain joins TRBV9 and TRBJ2-5; 10 bases are shared with TRBD2. The CDR3 consists of 15 residues. The germline gives CDR1 SGDLS, CDR2 YYNGEE. Trimming removed 3 bases from V and 5 bases from J; junction bases left unmatched: 7. The CDR3 spells CASSAPGLATETQYF. In DNA form, the CDR3 reads TGTGCCAGCAGCGCCCCGGGACTAGCGACGGAGACCCAGTACTTC.

The chain's CDR3 is CASSVGQGAQPQHF. CDR3 sequence (DNA): TGTGCCAGCAGCGTAGGGCAGGGTGCCCAGCCCCAGCATTTT. The V and J genes are TRBV9 and TRBJ1-5; possibly TRBD1 for D (5 bases). The CDR3 consists of 14 residues. V lost 0 bases and J lost 7, with 11 bases in between. The germline CDR1 and CDR2 sequences are SGDLS and YYNGEE.

This chain joins TRBV7-8 and TRBJ1-2, with D maybe TRBD1 (5 bases). The CDR3 has 19 residues. Per the germline V gene, CDR1 is SGHVS and CDR2 is FQNEAQ. V lost 5 bases to trimming and J lost 0 bases, with 25 bases between them. CDR3 protein: CASSLTGPGNLKANYGYTF. The CDR3 region has the DNA TGTGCCAGCAGCCTAACGGGACCGGGAAATCTAAAAGCTAACTATGGCTACACCTTC.

This clone was detected once. This chain joins TRBV25-1 and TRBJ2-3; the D gene is possibly TRBD2 (6 bases). V was clipped by 2 bases and J by 7 bases, with 19 bases between them. Germline assignment: CDR1 MGHDK and CDR2 SYGVNS. The CDR3 has 16 residues. In DNA, the CDR3 is TGTGCCAGCAGTGAAGATAGTAGCGGAGTATGGTATACGCAGTATTTT. Translated, it gives CASSEDSSGVWYTQYF. The variable domain in full, completed from reference TRBV25-1 and TRBJ2-3, reads EADIYQTPRYLVIGTGKKITLECSQTMGHDKMYWYQQDPGMELHLIHYSYGVNSTEKGDLSSESTVSRIRTEHFPLTLESARPSHTSQYLCASSEDSSGVWYTQYFGPGTRLTVL.

This chain links TRBV19 with TRBJ1-5; D is uncertain. The V and J ends lost 3 bases and 9 bases respectively, with 9 bases between them. The CDR3 sequence is 12 residues long. Germline CDR1 LNHDA, CDR2 SQIVND (reference sequence). CDR3 sequence: CASSIQEMPQHF. The CDR3, as DNA: TGTGCCAGTAGTATCCAGGAGATGCCCCAGCATTTT.

The chain recombines TRBV11-2 with TRBJ1-1; D call uncertain. In germline, CDR1 is SGHAT, CDR2 FQNNGV. The V gene lost 2 bases and the J gene lost 1 base, with 5 bases spanning the gap. The CDR3 contains 13 residues. The CDR3 DNA is TGTGCCAGCAGCTTACTAGGGAACACTGAAGCTTTCTTT. This translates into CASSLLGNTEAFF.

The rearrangement uses TRBV29-1 and TRBJ1-5; no definite D call. CDR1 and CDR2 from the germline V gene are SQVTM and ANQGSEA. This CDR3 region has 13 residues. Trimming removed 5 bases from V and 1 base from J, with 9 bases in between. The DNA of the CDR3 is TGCAGCGTTCGCGAGGGAAGCAATCAGCCCCAGCATTTT. This translates into CSVREGSNQPQHF. Filled out from reference TRBV29-1 and TRBJ1-5, the complete variable domain reads SAVISQKPSRDICQRGTSLTIQCQVDSQVTMMFWYRQQPGQSLTLIATANQGSEATYESGFVIDKFPISRPNLTFSTLTVSNMSPEDSSIYLCSVREGSNQPQHFGDGTRLSIL.

The J gene is TRBJ2-5, the V gene TRBV11-3, with D possibly being TRBD1 (6 bases). Looked up from germline, CDR1 is SGHNT and CDR2 is YENEEA. V dropped 6 bases and J dropped 5 bases, with 13 bases sitting between them. This CDR3 has 13 residues. This CDR3 is CASSLGGGETQYF. The DNA for the CDR3 is TGTGCCAGCAGTCTTGGGGGCGGCGAGACCCAGTACTTC.

CDR3 protein: CASSRGFSSYEQYF. CDR3 in DNA: TGTGCCAGCAGCCGGGGTTTTAGCTCCTACGAGCAGTACTTC. The rearrangement links TRBV7-2 to TRBJ2-7, with D tentatively TRBD2 (5 bases). The V gene's germline CDR1 is SGHTA and CDR2 FQGNSA. The CDR3 is 14 amino acids. V was cut by 5 bases and J by 0 bases, with 11 bases left in between.